The clone carrying this TCR beta chain was detected many times. This sample was taken from a study of T cells in Graves' hyperthyroidism and ophthalmopathy. What was amplified from RNA transcripts were TCR beta CDR3 regions. When the TCR CDR3 underwent first-round RT-PCR, the HTBI primer set was used. Each CDR3 protein is one row after TCRdb ran MiXCR on the multiplex PCR reads. This sample has some 350,000 distinct CDR3 sequences; around 15% occur once, and the top ten carry roughly 20%. The CDR3 runs 15 residues. V lost 5 bases, J lost 7 bases, and 18 bases lay in between. Sequenced: blood. The TCR comes from an older woman with Graves' ophthalmopathy. V gene TRBV12-3 or TRBV12-4 combines with J gene TRBJ1-5; D is undetermined. The CDR3 DNA is TGTGCCAGCAGTCCCCGCGGCGGGGTTACGCAGCCCCAGCATTTT. Encoded protein: CASSPRGGVTQPQHF.